Following are 27 T cell receptor beta chains from one sample sequenced in a study of beta chain features in type 1 diabetes. Study-wide results and limits: In all four CD4+ subsets, TCRB CDR3 length was significantly, moderately reduced in type 1 diabetes.

Antigens of these TCRs are unknown. The whole isolated RNA underwent reverse transcription, so sequencing captured expressed TCRB transcripts. Here immunoSEQ multiplex PCR was the method, and the copy in TCRdb shows in-frame clones only, minus some. The table includes hundreds of thousands of clones, more than 12% detected once. What was sequenced was naive CD4+ T cells from blood. The receptors were sampled from a man aged 18 to 30 with type 1 diabetes.

The V call is TRBV5-1, the J call TRBJ1-1; D gene uncertain. Trimming removed 2 bases from V and 1 base from J, with 6 bases in between. This CDR3 contains 13 residues. Germline assignment: CDR1 SGHRS and CDR2 YFSETQ. CDR3: CASSFTENTEAFF. DNA for the CDR3: TGCGCCAGCAGCTTTACAGAGAACACTGAAGCTTTCTTT.

This chain connects TRBV7-2 to TRBJ2-7, with TRBD1 matching over 8 bases. V shed 5 bases, J shed 0 bases, and the junction held 9 bases outside the gene matches. This CDR3 is 16 amino acids long. The V gene's germline CDR1 is SGHTA and CDR2 FQGNSA. Written as DNA, the CDR3 is TGTGCCAGCAGCCCACCCTCGGGACAGGACTCCTACGAGCAGTACTTC. The encoded protein is CASSPPSGQDSYEQYF.

This clone was seen only a few times. The chain couples TRBV7-3 to TRBJ1-2; D is unclear. Germline V lookup: CDR1 SGHTA, CDR2 FQGTGA. The germline V and J ends were trimmed by 5 bases and 4 bases, with 14 bases remaining between them. CDR3 length equals 14 residues. The CDR3 here is CASSSDTISYGYTF. DNA for the CDR3: TGTGCCAGCAGCAGCGACACGATTAGCTATGGCTACACCTTC.

The rearrangement uses TRBV30 and TRBJ1-3, with D hard to call. Per the germline V gene, CDR1 is GTSNPN and CDR2 is SVGIG (reference sequence). Trimming removed 0 bases at V and 0 bases at J, with 9 bases between. The CDR3 has 15 amino acids. CDR3 coding DNA: TGTGCCTGGAGTGTACATCCGGGCTCTGGAAACACCATATATTTT. Its protein is CAWSVHPGSGNTIYF.

This clone was found a few times. The gene calls are TRBV7-2 and TRBJ2-1; 7 bases align to TRBD1. Germline CDR1 SGHTA, CDR2 FQGNSA. The length of the CDR3 is 18 residues. The V gene end was trimmed by 4 bases and the J gene end by 7 bases; junction bases not matched to a gene: 19. CDR3 loop: CASSSVPWTGSLGNEQFF. CDR3 sequence (DNA): TGTGCCAGCAGCTCGGTCCCTTGGACAGGTTCCCTCGGGAATGAGCAGTTCTTC. Supplemented by reference TRBV7-2 and TRBJ2-1, the full variable domain reads GAGVSQSPSNKVTEKGKDVELRCDPISGHTALYWYRQSLGQGLEFLIYFQGNSAPDKSGLPSDRFSAERTGGSVSTLTIQRTQQEDSAVYLCASSSVPWTGSLGNEQFFGPGTRLTVL.

V gene TRBV15 combines with J gene TRBJ2-1, with a tentative D call TRBD2 (6 bases). The germline V and J ends were trimmed by 5 bases and 6 bases, with 11 bases remaining between them. This CDR3 region has 13 residues. Per the germline V gene, CDR1 is LNHNV and CDR2 is YYDKDF (reference sequence). CDR3 region: CATSPEGGNEQFF. CDR3 bases: TGTGCCACCAGCCCGGAGGGAGGCAATGAGCAGTTCTTC.

The gene calls are TRBV7-9 and TRBJ2-7, with 9 bases that match TRBD1. There are 16 residues in the CDR3. The germline V gene has CDR1 SEHNR and CDR2 FQNEAQ (reference sequence). V was clipped by 6 bases and J by 0 bases; unmatched bases: 9. The CDR3 nucleotides read TGTGCCAGCAGTTATACCGGGACAGGGCCCTCCTACGAGCAGTACTTC. Residues: CASSYTGTGPSYEQYF.

The J gene is TRBJ2-1, the V gene TRBV4-1; TRBD2 aligns across 8 bases. This CDR3 contains 19 residues. Germline CDR1 is MGHRA and CDR2 is YSYEKL. V shed 0 bases and J 0 bases; nucleotides not matched to a gene: 10. CDR3 coding DNA: TGCGCCAGCAGCCAAGACCGAAATCCTAGCGGGCCCTCCTACAATGAGCAGTTCTTC. Its protein is CASSQDRNPSGPSYNEQFF.

There are a few counts of this clone. V and J are TRBV2 and TRBJ1-6, with a tentative D call TRBD1 (6 bases). The germline V gene encodes CDR1 SNHLY and CDR2 FYNNEI. Trimming took off 4 bases at V and 0 bases at J, with 10 bases between the two ends. The CDR3 runs to 16 residues. As DNA, the CDR3 is TGTGCCAGCAGTGGGAGGGGGAGCTCCTATAATTCACCCCTCCACTTT. This sequence encodes CASSGRGSSYNSPLHF. Together with reference TRBV2 and TRBJ1-6, the CDR3 gives the full variable domain: EPEVTQTPSHQVTQMGQEVILRCVPISNHLYFYWYRQILGQKVEFLVSFYNNEISEKSEIFDDQFSVERPDGSNFTLKIRSTKLEDSAMYFCASSGRGSSYNSPLHFGNGTRLTVT.

In this sample, this clone turned up a few times. The sample contains more than one DNA sequence encoding this CDR3. The rearrangement uses TRBV2 and TRBJ2-7; possible D gene TRBD1, 5 bases. From germline, CDR1 is SNHLY and CDR2 FYNNEI. The CDR3 runs to 12 residues. The V gene lost 4 bases and the J gene lost 2 bases, with 6 bases spanning the gap. This CDR3 is CASSGTTYEQYF. The CDR3 DNA is TGTGCCAGCAGTGGGACAACCTACGAGCAGTACTTC. Using reference TRBV2 and TRBJ2-7 for the parts outside the CDR3, the full variable domain is EPEVTQTPSHQVTQMGQEVILRCVPISNHLYFYWYRQILGQKVEFLVSFYNNEISEKSEIFDDQFSVERPDGSNFTLKIRSTKLEDSAMYFCASSGTTYEQYFGPGTRLTVT.

This clone was counted between two and nine times. This chain uses TRBV29-1 with TRBJ1-2; 11 nucleotides align to TRBD1. V dropped 7 bases and J dropped 5; count of bases not matched to a gene: 6. The germline gives CDR1 SQVTM, CDR2 ANQGSEA. There are 13 residues in the CDR3. The CDR3 here is CSAARDRGYGYTF. The CDR3 DNA is TGCAGCGCTGCCCGGGACAGGGGGTATGGCTACACCTTC.

Points on this clone: Other DNA sequences in the sample encode the same CDR3. The gene calls are TRBV7-2 and TRBJ1-5; D call uncertain. This CDR3 region has 12 residues. Germline assignment: CDR1 SGHTA and CDR2 FQGNSA. V was cut by 5 bases and J by 0 bases, with 2 bases left in between. The CDR3 loop is CASSLSNQPQHF. CDR3 DNA: TGTGCCAGCAGCCTTAGCAATCAGCCCCAGCATTTT.

The J gene is TRBJ2-2, the V gene TRBV6-5; D is ambiguous. In germline, CDR1 is MNHEY, CDR2 SVGAGI. V lost 1 base to trimming and J lost 2 bases, with 5 bases between them. This CDR3 has 14 residues. CDR3 sequence reads: CASSYFRNTGELFF. Written as DNA, the CDR3 is TGTGCCAGCAGTTACTTTAGAAACACCGGGGAGCTGTTTTTT.

This chain uses TRBV27 with TRBJ2-1; 11 nucleotides agree with TRBD2. Unmatched junction bases numbered 14, after V lost 5 bases and J lost 8 bases. This CDR3 region has 17 residues. CDR1 and CDR2 (germline): MNHEY, SMNVEV (reference sequence). CDR3 sequence: CASSIRPSGRTHYEQFF. The CDR3 nucleotides are TGTGCCAGCAGTATCAGACCTAGCGGGAGGACTCACTATGAGCAGTTCTTC.

J is TRBJ2-2 and V is TRBV25-1; D could derive from TRBD1 or TRBD2 (6 bases each). The CDR3 runs to 13 residues. CDR1 is MGHDK, CDR2 SYGVNS, per germline. V gave up 3 bases and J gave up 7 bases, with 9 bases separating them. CDR3 residues: CASSDRGGGELFF. For the CDR3, the DNA is TGTGCCAGCAGTGACAGGGGAGGCGGGGAGCTGTTTTTT.

This sequence joins TRBV7-9 and TRBJ2-7, with D unresolved. The ends were cut back, 1 base at V and 4 bases at J, with 14 bases in the middle. CDR3 size: 15 residues. Per germline, CDR1 SEHNR and CDR2 FQNEAQ (reference sequence). The CDR3 DNA is TGTGCCAGCAGCTTAGAGCCCCCCTTCGCGTACGAGCAGTACTTC. Translating gives CASSLEPPFAYEQYF.

In its sample, this clone was seen a few times. The V gene is TRBV5-4, the J gene TRBJ2-1, with a tentative D call TRBD1 (5 bases). Germline assignment: CDR1 SGHNT and CDR2 YYREEE (reference sequence). Trimming took 0 bases from V and 6 from J, leaving 7 bases between them. This CDR3 is 13 amino acids long. This CDR3 is CASSLEGVNEQFF. For the CDR3, the DNA is TGTGCCAGCAGCTTGGAAGGGGTCAATGAGCAGTTCTTC.

This clone was seen at least ten times. The CDR3 DNA sequence: TGTGCCAGCAGTCCCCCAAACAATGAGCAGTTCTTC. Protein: CASSPPNNEQFF. V gene TRBV7-2 combines with J gene TRBJ2-1; D unclear. CDR3 length: 12 amino acids. CDR1 is SGHTA, CDR2 FQGNSA, per germline. V was trimmed by 6 bases and J by 5 bases, leaving 8 bases between them.

This clone occurred a few times. The chain couples TRBV5-6 to TRBJ2-3, with D perhaps being TRBD1 or TRBD2 (5 bases each). Looked up from germline, CDR1 is SGHDT and CDR2 is YYEEEE. The CDR3 runs to 16 residues. The V end lost 4 bases, the J end lost 4 bases, and 19 bases lay between the germline ends. The CDR3 here is CASSPTVGAAADTQYF. In DNA, the CDR3 is TGTGCCAGCAGCCCCACCGTCGGGGCCGCCGCAGATACGCAGTATTTT.

The table lists this clone with a few counts. Other DNA sequences in the same sample also yield this CDR3. The V gene is TRBV7-2, the J gene TRBJ2-5; 7 bases are a match to TRBD2. Germline-derived CDR1 and CDR2 are SGHTA and FQGNSA. The length of the CDR3 is 13 residues. V dropped 4 bases and J dropped 2; count of bases not matched to a gene: 1. The CDR3, as DNA: TGTGCCAGCAGCTCGGGACTACAAGAGACCCAGTACTTC. It specifies CASSSGLQETQYF.

This clone has just a few counts. The gene calls are TRBV11-2 and TRBJ2-1; 7 bases are a match to TRBD2. V dropped 2 bases and J dropped 7; count of bases not matched to a gene: 11. Per the germline V gene, CDR1 is SGHAT and CDR2 is FQNNGV. The length of the CDR3 is 16 residues. CDR3 sequence: CASSLMGGGPMNEQFF. The CDR3 DNA reads TGTGCCAGCAGCTTAATGGGGGGAGGGCCAATGAATGAGCAGTTCTTC.

V usage is TRBV11-2 and J usage is TRBJ2-3; D is perhaps TRBD1 (7 bases). Trimming took 6 bases from V and 2 from J, leaving 12 bases between them. There are 14 residues in the CDR3. Germline V gene sequence: CDR1 SGHAT, CDR2 FQNNGV. As DNA, the CDR3 is TGTGCCAGCAGGGAGGGACAGCCCACAGATACGCAGTATTTT. It is translated as CASREGQPTDTQYF.

There are a few counts of this clone. The V call is TRBV7-2, the J call TRBJ1-5; 8 bases map to TRBD1. Germline lookup yields CDR1 SGHTA and CDR2 FQGNSA. This CDR3 contains 17 residues. V lost 4 bases and J lost 7; bases outside the gene matches: 15. The CDR3 DNA follows: TGTGCCAGCAGCTATACAGCGATCGGGACAGGTTACCAGCCCCAGCATTTT. It specifies CASSYTAIGTGYQPQHF.

The gene calls are TRBV11-2 and TRBJ2-1; 8 nucleotides agree with TRBD2. This CDR3 comprises 14 residues. Losses at the gene ends were 6 bases for V and 6 bases for J; bases not matched to a gene: 7. Germline loops: CDR1 SGHAT, CDR2 FQNNGV. The CDR3 DNA reads TGTGCCAGCAGGGGAATAGCGGGATCCAATGAGCAGTTCTTC. Translating gives CASRGIAGSNEQFF.

The rearrangement uses TRBV29-1 and TRBJ1-5; 7 positions match TRBD1. This CDR3 is built from 13 residues. V dropped 5 bases and J dropped 3; count of bases not matched to a gene: 4. Germline CDR1 is SQVTM and CDR2 is ANQGSEA. The CDR3 here is CSVWTGNNQPQHF. The DNA of the CDR3 is TGCAGCGTTTGGACAGGAAACAATCAGCCCCAGCATTTT.

This chain joins TRBV2 and TRBJ1-1; no definite D call. The CDR3 consists of 11 residues. V was cut by 5 bases and J by 3 bases, with 4 bases left in between. CDR1 is SNHLY and CDR2 is FYNNEI in the germline V gene. CDR3 in amino acids: CASSQYTEAFF. In nucleotides, the CDR3 is TGTGCCAGCAGTCAGTACACTGAAGCTTTCTTT. Full variable domain (rest looked up from reference TRBV2 and TRBJ1-1): EPEVTQTPSHQVTQMGQEVILRCVPISNHLYFYWYRQILGQKVEFLVSFYNNEISEKSEIFDDQFSVERPDGSNFTLKIRSTKLEDSAMYFCASSQYTEAFFGQGTRLTVV.

The V gene is TRBV4-1, the J gene TRBJ2-1, with TRBD1 matching 9 bases. Trimming at V came to 4 bases and at J to 7 bases, leaving 11 bases not matched to a gene. This CDR3 has 16 residues. Germline V gene data show CDR1 as MGHRA and CDR2 as YSYEKL. The CDR3 reads CASSPTGQGTRNEQFF. CDR3 nucleotide sequence: TGCGCCAGCAGCCCTACGGGACAGGGTACGAGGAATGAGCAGTTCTTC.